Each of the 4 T cell receptor beta chains below was sequenced from the same sample in a study of blood T cell repertoires in COVID-19. Sequenced by immunoSEQ multiplex PCR; TCRdb stores in-frame clones only, minus some. The repertoire holds 250,000 to 300,000 clones, with about nine tenths as singletons. The sample was PBMCs or T cells enriched from blood (not recorded which). The receptors were gathered from a man aged 18 to 30 who had recovered from COVID-19.

The chain combines TRBV11-2 with TRBJ2-1, with D possibly TRBD1 on 6 matching bases. Trimming pared 0 bases from V and 6 bases from J, leaving 12 bases between. The CDR3 totals 15 residues. From germline, CDR1 is SGHAT and CDR2 FQNNGV. The chain's CDR3 is CASSLEAGDGNEQFF. The CDR3 bases are TGTGCCAGCAGCTTAGAGGCAGGGGACGGCAATGAGCAGTTCTTC.

The J gene is TRBJ2-5, the V gene TRBV27; 10 bases are a match to TRBD1. Trimming took 6 bases from V and 5 from J; bases not matched to a gene: 6. The CDR3 covers 14 residues. The germline CDR1 and CDR2 sequences are MNHEY and SMNVEV (reference sequence). CDR3 loop: CASSRTGQGETQYF. CDR3 sequence (DNA): TGTGCCAGCAGCCGAACGGGACAGGGGGAGACCCAGTACTTC.

The rearrangement joins TRBV14 to TRBJ2-3; 13 positions match TRBD2. The CDR3 extends over 15 amino acids. V shed 4 bases, J shed 4 bases, and the junction held 2 bases outside the gene matches. Germline V gene lookup returns CDR1 SGHDN and CDR2 FVKESK. The CDR3 loop reads CASSRTSGGADTQYF. The DNA of the CDR3 is TGTGCCAGCAGCCGGACTAGCGGGGGAGCAGATACGCAGTATTTT.

V usage is TRBV1 and J usage is TRBJ1-5; the listed D gene, TRBD1, was not tested against the DNA. TRBV1 is termed a pseudogene. The CDR3 is made up of 19 amino acids. The CDR3 here is CTSSQDPGQVSRQDQPQHF. CDR3 DNA sequence: TGCACCAGCAGCCAAGACCCAGGACAGGTCAGCAGACAGGATCAGCCCCAGCATTTT.